These 23 T cell receptor beta chains were all obtained from the same sample, sequenced in a study of T cell repertoires in cytomegalovirus infection. Their antigens are not known. Each CDR3 protein gets one entry after TCRdb re-called the reads with MiXCR. The table has hundreds of thousands of distinct CDR3 sequences, around 31% seen once. Sequenced here: cultured PBMCs, sampled from culture after CMV antigen stimulation. The receptors shown here come from a human donor in good health (CMV status not recorded). Some clones in this sample may be carry-over from other donors' samples.

The J gene is TRBJ2-2, the V gene TRBV5-5; the D is unclear. The CDR3 is 12 amino acids. Trimming pared 4 bases from V and 6 bases from J, leaving 7 bases between. From germline, CDR1 is SGHKS and CDR2 YYEKEE (reference sequence). CDR3 sequence reads: CASSPSPGELFF. DNA of the CDR3: TGTGCCAGCAGCCCCAGTCCCGGGGAGCTGTTTTTT.

This chain connects TRBV20-1 to TRBJ1-2; TRBD1 is a possible D gene (5 bases). Trimming took 3 bases from V and 0 from J, leaving 8 bases between them. Germline CDR1 DFQATT, CDR2 SNEGSKA (reference sequence). This CDR3 has 13 amino acids. This chain's CDR3 is CSARRGANYGYTF. The CDR3 nucleotides read TGCAGTGCTAGGAGGGGCGCTAACTATGGCTACACCTTC.

J is TRBJ1-5 and V is TRBV19; D gene ambiguous. Germline CDR1 reads LNHDA; CDR2 reads SQIVND (reference sequence). CDR3 size: 13 residues. Trimming left V 5 bases short and J 3 bases short, with 8 bases between. The CDR3 DNA sequence: TGTGCCAGTAGTGCGCAGGTCAATCAGCCCCAGCATTTT. Protein sequence: CASSAQVNQPQHF.

This clonotype was observed a handful of times. The chain has TRBV19 and TRBJ2-1; no reliable D call. The V gene's germline CDR1 is LNHDA and CDR2 SQIVND (reference sequence). Trimming took 1 base from V and 6 from J, leaving 4 bases between them. The CDR3 covers 12 residues. The CDR3 nucleotides read TGTGCCAGTAGTATAGTTGGCAATGAGCAGTTCTTC. Its protein product is CASSIVGNEQFF.

As concerns this clonotype: One end of the junction fails to match germline, which may point to a read error. CDR3 DNA: TGTGCCAGCAGTTTCGGGCAGGGGGGAGAAAAACTGTTTTTT. Amino acid sequence: CASSFGQGGEKLFF. The chain joins TRBV5-1 to TRBJ1-4; 7 nucleotides agree with TRBD1. The germline gives CDR1 SGHRS, CDR2 YFSETQ. CDR3 length equals 14 residues. Full variable domain (missing parts from reference TRBV5-1 and TRBJ1-4): KAGVTQTPRYLIKTRGQQVTLSCSPISGHRSVSWYQQTPGQGLQFLFEYFSETQRNKGNFPGRFSGRQFSNSRSEMNVSTLELGDSALYLCASSFGQGGEKLFFGSGTQLSVL.

The chain is built from TRBV7-2 and TRBJ2-1; 8 nucleotides agree with TRBD2. This CDR3 is 15 amino acids long. The trim removed 7 bases at V and 3 bases at J, leaving 8 bases unmatched. The germline CDR1 and CDR2 sequences are SGHTA and FQGNSA. For the CDR3, the DNA is TGTGCCAGCAATCTAGCGGGCCCGAACTACAATGAGCAGTTCTTC. This encodes CASNLAGPNYNEQFF.

The genes are TRBV20-1 and TRBJ2-7, with D uncertain. Between the trimmed V and J ends, which lost 3 bases and 6 bases, there was a span of 18 bases. The CDR3 has 14 residues. Germline CDR1 and CDR2: DFQATT and SNEGSKA (reference sequence). The CDR3 protein is CSARANVETLEQYF. As DNA, the CDR3 is TGCAGTGCTAGGGCGAACGTGGAAACTCTCGAGCAGTACTTC.

This clonotype has just a few counts. V is TRBV28 and J is TRBJ2-7; D perhaps matches TRBD2 (6 bases). The V gene lost 3 bases and the J gene lost 3 bases, with 15 bases spanning the gap. CDR3 size: 15 residues. The germline gives CDR1 MDHEN, CDR2 SYDVKM. CDR3 sequence reads: CASSFLALSGYEQYF. The CDR3 DNA reads as TGTGCCAGCAGTTTCCTAGCGTTAAGTGGCTACGAGCAGTACTTC.

This clonotype came up many times. For the CDR3, the DNA is TGTGCCAGCAGCCGTGGACTAGCGGGAGGGATTGGTGAGCAGTTCTTC. Translation: CASSRGLAGGIGEQFF. This sequence joins TRBV7-2 and TRBJ2-1; 15 bases map to TRBD2. Unmatched junction bases numbered 8, after V lost 5 bases and J lost 9 bases. The CDR3 sequence is 16 residues long. The germline V gene has CDR1 SGHTA and CDR2 FQGNSA.

The chain joins TRBV6-5 to TRBJ1-2; TRBD1 is a possible D gene (5 bases). V gave up 4 bases and J gave up 2 bases, with 14 bases separating them. The CDR3 covers 15 residues. Germline assignment: CDR1 MNHEY and CDR2 SVGAGI. DNA for the CDR3: TGTGCCAGCAGTTCGTTTTCCGGGGCAAACTATGGCTACACCTTC. This sequence encodes CASSSFSGANYGYTF.

This clonotype has a handful of counts. The chain is built from TRBV6-8 and TRBJ1-5, with D possibly being TRBD1 (6 bases). Trimming removed 4 bases from V and 4 bases from J, with 14 bases in between. CDR1 is MNHGY and CDR2 is SAAAGT in the germline V gene. This CDR3 region has 15 residues. CDR3 sequence: CASSFTGTGNQPQHF. The CDR3 DNA is TGTGCCAGCAGTTTTACAGGGACGGGGAATCAGCCCCAGCATTTT.

The chain carries TRBV6-6 and TRBJ2-1; 8 bases align to TRBD1. With V trimmed by 1 base and J by 7 bases, 9 bases remained unmatched. CDR1 and CDR2 (germline): MNHNY, SVGAGI (reference sequence). This CDR3 region has 16 residues. CDR3 sequence (DNA): TGTGCCAGCAGTTACTTCGGACAGGGCTTATCGAATGAGCAGTTCTTC. It yields the protein CASSYFGQGLSNEQFF.

The chain carries TRBV12-5 and TRBJ1-3; D may be TRBD1 (6 bases). The V end lost 6 bases, the J end lost 12 bases, and 24 bases lay between the germline ends. Germline CDR1 LGHNT, CDR2 FRNRAP. The CDR3 covers 15 residues. The CDR3 here is CASGPGVGAGGIIYF. CDR3 coding DNA: TGTGCTAGTGGCCCCGGTGTGGGGGCGGGGGGGATCATATATTTT.

The V gene is TRBV20-1, the J gene TRBJ2-7; TRBD2 is a possible D gene (6 bases). The CDR3 is made up of 18 amino acids. Germline V gene sequence: CDR1 DFQATT, CDR2 SNEGSKA (reference sequence). Between the trimmed V and J ends, which lost 3 bases and 4 bases, there was a span of 28 bases. In DNA, the CDR3 is TGCAGTGCTAGGGGAGTGCCCGTGGGGGGACTGGTGAATTACGAGCAGTACTTC. Its protein product is CSARGVPVGGLVNYEQYF.

The gene calls are TRBV12-3 or TRBV12-4 and TRBJ1-1, with 9 bases fitting TRBD1. V trimming: 4 bases; J trimming: 0 bases; junction bases outside the gene matches: 6. This CDR3 spans 16 amino acids. Written as DNA, the CDR3 is TGTGCCAGCAGTTCCCCCCACAGGGGGCTGAACACTGAAGCTTTCTTT. Residues: CASSSPHRGLNTEAFF.

This clonotype was observed a few times. The chain links TRBV20-1 to TRBJ2-5; D is undetermined. This CDR3 is 15 amino acids long. V was pared by 5 bases and J by 1 base, with 17 bases between. Germline CDR1 is DFQATT and CDR2 is SNEGSKA (reference sequence). CDR3 amino acids: CSAPRLQGFQETQYF. Here the CDR3 DNA reads TGCAGTGCTCCCCGGTTGCAAGGGTTCCAAGAGACCCAGTACTTC.

The CDR3 DNA is TGTGCCAGCAGCATGGGGGGGGCGAACTATGGCTACACCTTC. The encoded protein is CASSMGGANYGYTF. The chain employs TRBV2 and TRBJ1-2, with D perhaps TRBD1 (6 bases). The CDR3 spans 14 residues. Looked up from germline, CDR1 is SNHLY and CDR2 is FYNNEI. Between the trimmed V and J ends, which lost 6 bases and 2 bases, there was a span of 13 bases. Based on the CDR3 plus reference TRBV2 and TRBJ1-2, the full variable domain is EPEVTQTPSHQVTQMGQEVILRCVPISNHLYFYWYRQILGQKVEFLVSFYNNEISEKSEIFDDQFSVERPDGSNFTLKIRSTKLEDSAMYFCASSMGGANYGYTFGSGTRLTVV.

V usage is TRBV30 and J usage is TRBJ2-7; possibly TRBD2 for D (6 bases). This CDR3 is 13 amino acids long. V lost 1 base, J lost 3 bases, and 10 bases lay in between. Per germline, CDR1 GTSNPN and CDR2 SVGIG (reference sequence). DNA of the CDR3: TGTGCCTGGAGTGGAAGTAGCGGCTACGAGCAGTACTTC. Translation gives CAWSGSSGYEQYF.

This clonotype showed up just a few times. J is TRBJ2-4 and V is TRBV27; D ambiguous. Per germline, CDR1 MNHEY and CDR2 SMNVEV (reference sequence). The CDR3 has 15 amino acids. Deletions cut 5 bases from V and 6 bases from J, with 17 bases between. CDR3 coding DNA: TGTGCCAGCAGTCCGACAACCGGCCGCCCAAACATTCAGTACTTC. Residues: CASSPTTGRPNIQYF.

This clonotype was seen a handful of times. V gene TRBV12-5 combines with J gene TRBJ2-1; no clear D. Germline assignment: CDR1 LGHNT and CDR2 FRNRAP. CDR3 length: 14 residues. V lost 6 bases to trimming and J lost 8 bases, with 17 bases between them. The CDR3 bases are TGTGCTAGTGGCCCTCCCGCAGTAATTCATGAGCAGTTCTTC. Translated: CASGPPAVIHEQFF.

V gene TRBV7-9 combines with J gene TRBJ2-5, with D maybe TRBD1 (6 bases). There are 16 residues in the CDR3. The V end lost 5 bases, the J end lost 2 bases, and 18 bases lay between the germline ends. Germline CDR1 SEHNR, CDR2 FQNEAQ (reference sequence). In DNA, the CDR3 is TGTGCCAGCAGCACCCCTTCGACAGGAATACAAGAGACCCAGTACTTC. It encodes CASSTPSTGIQETQYF.

This clonotype showed up just a few times. The chain employs TRBV7-2 and TRBJ2-7; perhaps D is TRBD1 or TRBD2 (5 bases each). The CDR3 is 14 residues long. The germline V and J ends were trimmed by 3 bases and 6 bases, with 15 bases remaining between them. The germline CDR1 and CDR2 sequences are SGHTA and FQGNSA. Here the CDR3 reads CASSFELREFEQYF. As DNA, the CDR3 is TGTGCCAGCAGCTTCGAACTCAGGGAGTTCGAGCAGTACTTC.

Only a few counts were recorded for this clonotype. V usage is TRBV2 and J usage is TRBJ2-7; D is possibly TRBD2 (5 bases). Germline-derived CDR1 and CDR2 are SNHLY and FYNNEI. V lost 6 bases and J 0 bases, leaving 6 bases between the germline ends. CDR3 length: 12 amino acids. Here the CDR3 DNA reads TGTGCCAGCAGGAGGGACTCCTACGAGCAGTACTTC. It translates to CASRRDSYEQYF.